This T cell receptor (beta chain) was sequenced in a study of cytomegalovirus exposure and HLA in healthy donors. Study-wide results and limits: The authors excluded some V segments, including TRBV6-2 and TRBV6-3, as indistinguishable. Cytomegalovirus status was reportedly diagnosed by the classifier with high sensitivity and specificity. Most of the TCR beta V segments (in an earlier analysis) were productive either about 87% or about 30% of the time.

V was clipped by 5 bases and J by 1 base, with 14 bases between them. CDR3 length equals 15 residues. Germline V CDR1 and CDR2: SGHVS, FQNEAQ. Primers included in the PCR were 60 Vbeta and 13 Jbeta primers. Profiling relied on immunoSEQ multiplex PCR, and the TCRdb table lists in-frame clones only, not all of them. The sample yields 150,000 to 200,000 clones, 75% to 90% seen once. Of note for this clone: Its antigen is currently unknown.

Healthy individuals who donated bone marrow served as the donors. This receptor was obtained from a man aged 45-65 years in good health and CMV-seronegative. The chain combines TRBV7-8 with TRBJ1-1; unclear D gene. Sequencing was done on a sample of PBMCs. DNA for the CDR3: TGTGCCAGCAGCCACCGTCTGGCACGGAACACTGAAGCTTTCTTT. Translation: CASSHRLARNTEAFF. Full variable domain (remainder filled in from reference TRBV7-8 and TRBJ1-1): GAGVSQSPRYKVAKRGQDVALRCDPISGHVSLFWYQQALGQGPEFLTYFQNEAQLDKSGLPSDRFFAERPEGSVSTLKIQRTQQEDSAVYLCASSHRLARNTEAFFGQGTRLTVV.